Following are 3 T cell receptor beta chains from one sample sequenced in a study of spatial heterogeneity in lung cancer. The sample's time point: blood at routine non-recurrence follow-up after resection. Each CDR3 protein gets one entry after TCRdb re-called the 5' RACE reads with MiXCR. The sample carries tens of thousands of distinct CDR3 sequences, roughly 12% recorded once. The material was PBMCs, obtained at follow-up. These receptors were collected from a male donor with early-stage non-small cell lung cancer.

The V call is TRBV7-6, the J call TRBJ1-5; D not certain. V lost 5 bases to trimming and J lost 5 bases, with 10 bases between them. This CDR3 region has 13 residues. CDR1 and CDR2 from the germline V gene are SGHVS and FNYEAQ. CDR3 sequence: CASSPRSDQPQHF. The CDR3 DNA sequence: TGTGCCAGCAGCCCCCGGTCCGATCAGCCCCAGCATTTT.

CDR3 sequence: CASSLGSQETQYF. CDR3 bases: TGTGCCAGCAGTTTAGGGAGCCAAGAGACCCAGTACTTC. This chain joins TRBV28 and TRBJ2-5, with D possibly TRBD2 on 5 matching bases. Germline lookup yields CDR1 MDHEN and CDR2 SYDVKM. The ends were cut back, 2 bases at V and 1 base at J, with 5 bases in the middle. The CDR3 has 13 residues.

This clonotype has a count of ten or more. The chain carries TRBV3-1 and TRBJ1-2; D perhaps matches TRBD1 (5 bases). Germline values: CDR1 LGHDT, CDR2 YNNKEL (reference sequence). The CDR3 spans 17 residues. V shed 0 bases and J shed 3 bases, with 17 bases lying between them. The CDR3 nucleotides are TGTGCCAGCAGCCAAGAATCGGAGATGGGGGATTACTATGGCTACACCTTC. It encodes CASSQESEMGDYYGYTF.